This T cell receptor beta chain came from a study of cytomegalovirus exposure and HLA in healthy donors. PCR amplification relied on 60 Vbeta primers (plus 13 Jbeta primers). Data came from immunoSEQ multiplex PCR; TCRdb stores just in-frame clones and leaves some out. There are over 100,000 clones in the sample; 60% to 85% occur only once, and 3% to 4% lies in the top ten. Donors likely had unrecorded immune exposures despite being nominally healthy when sampled. The junction had 4 bases not matched to a gene; V was cut back by 6 bases and J by 0 bases. There are 15 residues in the CDR3. Germline V CDR1 and CDR2: MDHEN, SYDVKM. This clone was seen only a few times. Its specificity is unknown. Study-wide results and caveats: Three of the chains that were CMV-associated were confirmed in vitro to be specific for CMV antigens. Researchers catalogued about 150 TCR beta chains as cytomegalovirus-associated. TCR sequences were mostly rare, though some public TCRs occurred in many donors.

The V call is TRBV28, the J call TRBJ2-7; 11 bases line up with TRBD1. The sequence was collected from a woman in her 30s in good health and CMV-seropositive. Specimen: PBMCs. The DNA of the CDR3 is TGTGCCAGCAGCTCCGGGACAGGGGGCTCCTACGAGCAGTACTTC. This codes for CASSSGTGGSYEQYF.